These 10 T cell receptor beta chains originate from one sample sequenced in a study of regulatory T cells in long-lasting Graves disease. Time point indicated: persistent/refractory GD, antithyroid drugs over 5 years with positive TRAb. With RNA extracted from PBMCs as input, the TCR library was made. For TCR beta, libraries came from iRepertoire HTBI primers and Arm-PCR of CDR3 regions. TCRdb independently ran MiXCR on the multiplex PCR reads; one entry per CDR3 protein. The data hold around 430,000 distinct CDR3 sequences, with 22% observed a single time. This specimen consisted of peripheral blood mononuclear cells (PBMCs), obtained when the disease was refractory, from a patient treated with antithyroid drugs. The receptor source for this set is a female donor with Graves disease.

Turning to this clonotype: This may be a read error: a much more frequent sequence differs by one nucleotide. This chain joins TRBV25-1 and TRBJ2-7; D perhaps matches TRBD1 (7 bases). Germline loops: CDR1 MGHDK, CDR2 SYGVNS. CDR3 size: 18 residues. V lost 3 bases, J lost 5 bases, and 26 bases lay in between. The CDR3 spells CASSDRGDRPASRDEQYF. CDR3 in DNA: TGTGCCAGCAGTGACAGGGGGGACAGACCAGCGTCCCGAGACGAGCAGTACTTC.

There are many counts of this clonotype. The chain uses TRBV28 and TRBJ1-2, with 9 nucleotides matching TRBD1. J gave up 8 bases and V 7 bases, and 11 bases lay outside the gene matches. Per the germline V gene, CDR1 is MDHEN and CDR2 is SYDVKM. This CDR3 is built from 14 residues. The CDR3, as DNA: TGTGCCAGCACCCTACAGGGGGCGGTTAGGGGCTACACCTTC. As protein: CASTLQGAVRGYTF.

This clonotype came up once. This likely reflects a read error, since a far larger clone is one base away. The V gene is TRBV28, the J gene TRBJ2-7; 9 nucleotides match TRBD2. CDR1 MDHEN and CDR2 SYDVKM come from the germline V gene. The V and J ends lost 6 bases and 8 bases, in that order; junction bases with no gene match: 11. The CDR3 runs 14 residues. The CDR3 spells CASRGVAGVHKQYF. The CDR3 DNA sequence: TGTGCCAGCAGGGGAGTAGCGGGAGTCCACAAGCAGTACTTC. Together with reference TRBV28 and TRBJ2-7, the CDR3 gives the full variable domain: DVKVTQSSRYLVKRTGEKVFLECVQDMDHENMFWYRQDPGLGLRLIYFSYDVKMKEKGDIPEGYSVSREKKERFSLILESASTNQTSMYLCASRGVAGVHKQYFGPGTRLTVT.

The chain combines TRBV29-1 with TRBJ1-4, with TRBD1 identical over 7 bases. The CDR3 sequence is 14 residues long. V lost 4 bases, J lost 8 bases, and 10 bases stayed unmatched. The V gene's germline CDR1 is SQVTM and CDR2 ANQGSEA. The chain's CDR3 is CSVGTGTAGEKLFF. CDR3 in DNA: TGCAGCGTTGGGACCGGGACAGCAGGCGAAAAACTGTTTTTT.

The V gene is TRBV19, the J gene TRBJ1-1; the D is unclear. CDR1 and CDR2 from the germline V gene are LNHDA and SQIVND (reference sequence). There are 13 residues in the CDR3. Trimming cost V 6 bases and J 1 base, with 9 bases left between them. The CDR3 loop is CASSHHTNTEAFF. CDR3 bases: TGTGCCAGTAGCCACCACACGAACACTGAAGCTTTCTTT.

The gene calls are TRBV7-2 and TRBJ2-2; 8 positions match TRBD2. Germline-derived CDR1 and CDR2 are SGHTA and FQGNSA. The V gene end was trimmed by 5 bases and the J gene end by 7 bases; junction bases not matched to a gene: 9. This CDR3 region has 15 residues. CDR3 region: CASSPRRGVGGELFF. CDR3 coding DNA: TGTGCCAGCAGCCCTCGGCGGGGGGTGGGCGGGGAGCTGTTTTTT.

For the CDR3, the DNA is TGTGCCAGCAGCTGGGACAGCCGTTACTCCTACAATGAGCAGTTCTTC. Its translation: CASSWDSRYSYNEQFF. V and J are TRBV6-1 and TRBJ2-1, with 7 bases lining up with TRBD1. Trimming at V came to 6 bases and at J to 0 bases, leaving 8 bases not matched to a gene. The CDR3 totals 16 residues. Germline V gene lookup returns CDR1 MNHNS and CDR2 SASEGT.

The genes are TRBV7-9 and TRBJ2-5; perhaps TRBD1 as D (5 bases). In germline, CDR1 is SEHNR, CDR2 FQNEAQ (reference sequence). The CDR3 is 14 amino acids. Deletions cut 3 bases from V and 2 bases from J, with 10 bases between. The CDR3 DNA is TGTGCCAGCAGCTTCCGCGGACAACAAGAGACCCAGTACTTC. Protein sequence: CASSFRGQQETQYF.

Many counts were recorded for this clonotype. This chain connects TRBV28 to TRBJ2-5, with 9 positions matching TRBD1. In germline, CDR1 is MDHEN, CDR2 SYDVKM. The CDR3 runs to 15 residues. Germline trimming cut 2 bases from V and 2 bases from J; bases unmatched to any gene: 3. CDR3 nucleotide sequence: TGTGCCAGCAGTTTACGGGGGACAGGGCAAGAGACCCAGTACTTC. Translation gives CASSLRGTGQETQYF.

This clonotype came up many times. The J gene is TRBJ2-7, the V gene TRBV20-1; D unclear. Trimming shortened V by 5 bases and J by 3 bases, and 5 bases separated the two germline ends. This CDR3 is 10 amino acids long. Germline V lookup: CDR1 DFQATT, CDR2 SNEGSKA (reference sequence). In DNA form, the CDR3 reads TGCAGTGCTCAGATCTACGAGCAGTACTTC. This sequence encodes CSAQIYEQYF.